These 17 T cell receptor beta chains originate from one sample sequenced in a study of shared clonotypes between healthy human individuals. Only in-frame clones appear in the TCRdb table, and some are missing; sequencing was by immunoSEQ multiplex PCR. The sample holds over a million clones, under 80% seen once. Source material: memory CD4+ T cells sorted from blood. Subset given: CD45RA-negative fraction. These receptors came from a man younger than 35 in good health.

The gene calls are TRBV27 and TRBJ2-3, with D unresolved. The germline gives CDR1 MNHEY, CDR2 SMNVEV (reference sequence). This CDR3 has 16 residues. The V gene lost 2 bases and the J gene lost 0 bases, with 12 bases spanning the gap. For the CDR3, the DNA is TGTGCCAGCAGTTTAAATCATCCTCCTAGCACAGATACGCAGTATTTT. Translated: CASSLNHPPSTDTQYF.

In DNA, the CDR3 is TGTGCCAGCAGCTTAGCCGGGGACGGACCTGGGGCAGATACGCAGTATTTT. It encodes CASSLAGDGPGADTQYF. The J gene is TRBJ2-3, the V gene TRBV13; D may correspond to TRBD1 or TRBD2 (5 bases each). The CDR3 totals 17 residues. Trimming took off 1 base at V and 4 bases at J, with 18 bases between the two ends. Per the germline V gene, CDR1 is PRHDT and CDR2 is FYEKMQ (reference sequence). Full variable domain (outside the CDR3, taken from reference TRBV13 and TRBJ2-3): AAGVIQSPRHLIKEKRETATLKCYPIPRHDTVYWYQQGPGQDPQFLISFYEKMQSDKGSIPDRFSAQQFSDYHSELNMSSLELGDSALYFCASSLAGDGPGADTQYFGPGTRLTVL.

This clone was recorded a few times. This chain connects TRBV6-7 to TRBJ1-5, with a possible D match to TRBD1 (5 bases). TRBV6-7 belongs to the ORF category, with a function that is uncertain. The CDR3 covers 16 residues. Trimming stripped 2 bases from V and 2 bases from J, with 13 bases between. CDR3 nucleotides: TGTGCCAGCAGTTACCCGGTAACAGGAGGCAATCAGCCCCAGCATTTT. Its translation: CASSYPVTGGNQPQHF.

The chain couples TRBV7-9 to TRBJ2-7; D not resolved. Germline assignment: CDR1 SEHNR and CDR2 FQNEAQ (reference sequence). The germline V and J ends were trimmed by 3 bases and 1 base, with 4 bases remaining between them. This CDR3 is 12 amino acids long. CDR3 sequence (DNA): TGTGCCAGCAGCTTCTTATCCTACGAGCAGTACTTC. Its translation: CASSFLSYEQYF.

The V and J genes are TRBV19 and TRBJ1-5; TRBD1 agrees at 8 bases. From germline, CDR1 is LNHDA and CDR2 SQIVND (reference sequence). V was clipped by 5 bases and J by 4 bases; unmatched bases: 4. The CDR3 extends over 14 amino acids. DNA for the CDR3: TGTGCCAGTAGTGGGACAGGACTGAATCAGCCCCAGCATTTT. This encodes CASSGTGLNQPQHF.

The chain employs TRBV18 and TRBJ1-5, with TRBD1 identical over 10 bases. There are 16 residues in the CDR3. The junction had 4 bases not matched to a gene; V was cut back by 3 bases and J by 2 bases. From germline, CDR1 is KGHSH and CDR2 LQKENI. The CDR3 reads CASSPGTGDGNQPQHF. The CDR3 DNA sequence: TGTGCCAGCTCACCCGGGACAGGGGACGGCAATCAGCCCCAGCATTTT.

The V call is TRBV10-3, the J call TRBJ1-5, with D unclear. Germline loops: CDR1 ENHRY, CDR2 SYGVKD. V gave up 6 bases and J gave up 0 bases, with 12 bases separating them. CDR3 length: 15 residues. CDR3 bases: TGTGCCATCAGCGCCAGGTCTAATAGCAATCAGCCCCAGCATTTT. Translated, it gives CAISARSNSNQPQHF.

CDR3 coding DNA: TGCAGCGTTCGGACCGAGTATAATTCACCCCTCCACTTT. Amino acids: CSVRTEYNSPLHF. V and J are TRBV29-1 and TRBJ1-6; D gene uncertain. This CDR3 comprises 13 residues. Germline CDR1 reads SQVTM; CDR2 reads ANQGSEA. Trimming took off 5 bases at V and 4 bases at J, with 9 bases between the two ends.

J is TRBJ2-3 and V is TRBV7-2; 10 positions agree with TRBD2. CDR3 size: 15 residues. Germline values: CDR1 SGHTA, CDR2 FQGNSA. With V trimmed by 4 bases and J by 5 bases, 6 bases remained unmatched. CDR3 sequence (DNA): TGTGCCAGCAGCTGGCTAGCGGGGGTGGTAGATACGCAGTATTTT. It encodes CASSWLAGVVDTQYF.

The table lists this clone with a count of one. A junction boundary mismatches the germline segment, possibly from a read error. The chain links TRBV7-7 to TRBJ2-1, with TRBD1 as a possible D gene (5 bases). The germline V gene encodes CDR1 SSHAT and CDR2 FNYEAQ (reference sequence). CDR3 length: 15 amino acids. Written as DNA, the CDR3 is TGTGCTAGCAGCTTAGGGGTCGGGTCCTACAATGAGCAGTTCTTC. Translated: CASSLGVGSYNEQFF.

The J gene is TRBJ2-7, the V gene TRBV6-5; 7 nucleotides match TRBD1. The germline CDR1 and CDR2 sequences are MNHEY and SVGAGI. J lost 5 bases, V lost 6 bases, and 7 bases had no gene match. CDR3 size: 13 residues. CDR3 coding DNA: TGTGCCAGCAGGCCGACAGGGACCCACGAGCAGTACTTC. It yields the protein CASRPTGTHEQYF.

The gene calls are TRBV5-1 and TRBJ1-2; the D is unclear. Germline loops: CDR1 SGHRS, CDR2 YFSETQ. CDR3 length: 13 amino acids. The ends were cut back, 4 bases at V and 10 bases at J, with 17 bases in the middle. CDR3 DNA sequence: TGCGCCAGCAGCGCCCTCTTTGGGGATGACTACACCTTC. The encoded protein is CASSALFGDDYTF.

V usage is TRBV5-1 and J usage is TRBJ2-5, with 7 positions matching TRBD1. The CDR3 is made up of 17 amino acids. The V segment lost 1 base and the J segment 5 bases; nucleotides outside the gene matches: 14. Germline lookup yields CDR1 SGHRS and CDR2 YFSETQ. The CDR3 region is CASSLMGTVGPGETQYF. The CDR3, as DNA: TGCGCCAGCAGCTTGATGGGGACAGTGGGGCCGGGGGAGACCCAGTACTTC.

Details on this clone: Distinct nucleotide sequences in the sample also encode this CDR3. The rearrangement uses TRBV5-1 and TRBJ1-2; D remains ambiguous. This CDR3 is 12 amino acids long. V lost 0 bases, J lost 5 bases, and 5 bases lay in between. Germline V gene lookup returns CDR1 SGHRS and CDR2 YFSETQ. The CDR3: CASSLDSYGYTF. For the CDR3, the DNA is TGCGCCAGCAGCTTGGACAGTTATGGCTACACCTTC.

With respect to this clone: Other DNA sequences in this sample translate to the same CDR3. This chain uses TRBV5-1 with TRBJ2-1; the match to TRBD2 covers 10 bases. V shed 5 bases, J shed 4 bases, and the junction held 6 bases outside the gene matches. Germline assignment: CDR1 SGHRS and CDR2 YFSETQ. There are 15 residues in the CDR3. The CDR3 reads CASSPGLAEYNEQFF. The CDR3 DNA reads as TGCGCCAGCAGTCCTGGACTAGCGGAATACAATGAGCAGTTCTTC.

The chain uses TRBV30 and TRBJ2-6, with 8 bases aligning to TRBD1. V gave up 2 bases and J gave up 2 bases; unmatched junction bases: 8. CDR1 GTSNPN and CDR2 SVGIG come from the germline V gene (reference sequence). The CDR3 sequence is 17 residues long. The CDR3 loop reads CAWSSQGARAGANVLTF. The CDR3 nucleotides are TGTGCCTGGAGTTCGCAGGGGGCGCGGGCTGGGGCCAACGTCCTGACTTTC.

The CDR3 region has the DNA TGTGCCAGCAGTCCACAGGGGACCGGAGATACGCAGTATTTT. Translating gives CASSPQGTGDTQYF. V gene TRBV6-1 combines with J gene TRBJ2-3; 7 nucleotides align to TRBD1. The CDR3 runs to 14 residues. Germline V gene data show CDR1 as MNHNS and CDR2 as SASEGT. V gave up 5 bases and J gave up 5 bases; unmatched junction bases: 7.